The entry below gives a single TCR beta chain sequence along with its context. V shed 4 bases and J 10 bases; nucleotides not matched to a gene: 8. This CDR3 spans 14 amino acids. CDR1 is LGHDT and CDR2 is YNNKEL in the germline V gene (reference sequence). This sample was taken from a study of blood T cell repertoires in COVID-19. Study-wide background: The analysed material was cDNA or gDNA that came from T cells, B-cell-depleted T cells, or PBMCs.

Sequencing was performed with immunoSEQ multiplex PCR; in TCRdb, only in-frame clones are kept and a portion is missing. Counted here are roughly 100,000 clones, around 90% occurring once; the ten biggest clones make up around 3.7%. This clonotype was sampled from a woman aged 55-75 years with acute or convalescent COVID-19. The sequencing sample was made of peripheral blood. The chain has TRBV3-1 (or the pseudogene TRBV3-2) and TRBJ2-1; 9 bases align to TRBD2. As DNA, the CDR3 is TGTGCCAGCAGCCCCCTGGGAGCGGGAGGAGAGCAGTTCTTC. Protein sequence: CASSPLGAGGEQFF.